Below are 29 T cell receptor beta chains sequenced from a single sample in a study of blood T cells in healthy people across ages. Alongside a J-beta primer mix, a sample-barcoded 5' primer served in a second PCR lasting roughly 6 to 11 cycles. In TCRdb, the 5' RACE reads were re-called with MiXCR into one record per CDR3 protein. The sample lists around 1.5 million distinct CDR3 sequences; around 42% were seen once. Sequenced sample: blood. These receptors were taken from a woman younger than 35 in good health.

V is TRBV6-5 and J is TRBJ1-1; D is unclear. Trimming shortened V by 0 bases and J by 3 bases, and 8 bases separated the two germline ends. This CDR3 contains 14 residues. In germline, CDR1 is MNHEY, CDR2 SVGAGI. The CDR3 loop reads CASSYSTSYTEAFF. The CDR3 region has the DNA TGTGCCAGCAGTTACTCGACGAGTTACACTGAAGCTTTCTTT.

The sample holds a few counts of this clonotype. CDR3 loop: CASRTTSGSTIEQFF. The CDR3 region has the DNA TGTGCCAGCAGAACCACTAGCGGGAGTACGATTGAGCAGTTCTTC. V gene TRBV3-1 combines with J gene TRBJ2-1; TRBD2 matches 11 bases. From germline, CDR1 is LGHDT and CDR2 YNNKEL (reference sequence). V lost 6 bases to trimming and J lost 9 bases; unmatched junction nucleotides: 10. This CDR3 is built from 15 residues.

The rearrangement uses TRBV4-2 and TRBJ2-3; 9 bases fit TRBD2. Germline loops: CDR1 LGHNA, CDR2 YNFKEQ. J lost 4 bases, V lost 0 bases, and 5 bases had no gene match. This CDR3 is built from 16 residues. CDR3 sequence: CASSQERTSVPDTQYF. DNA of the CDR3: TGTGCCAGCAGCCAAGAACGGACTAGCGTTCCAGATACGCAGTATTTT.

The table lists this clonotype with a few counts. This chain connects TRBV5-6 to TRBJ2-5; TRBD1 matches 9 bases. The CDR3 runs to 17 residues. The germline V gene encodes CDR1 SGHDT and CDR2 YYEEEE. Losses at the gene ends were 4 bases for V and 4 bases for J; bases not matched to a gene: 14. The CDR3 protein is CASSQPSGQGSRETQYF. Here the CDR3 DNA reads TGTGCCAGCAGCCAACCAAGCGGACAGGGGAGTCGAGAGACCCAGTACTTC.

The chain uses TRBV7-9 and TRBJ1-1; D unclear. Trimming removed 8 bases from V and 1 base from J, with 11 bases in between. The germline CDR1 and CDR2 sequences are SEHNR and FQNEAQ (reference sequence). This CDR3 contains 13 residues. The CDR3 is CASHGPPNTEAFF. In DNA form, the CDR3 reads TGTGCCAGCCACGGCCCCCCGAACACTGAAGCTTTCTTT.

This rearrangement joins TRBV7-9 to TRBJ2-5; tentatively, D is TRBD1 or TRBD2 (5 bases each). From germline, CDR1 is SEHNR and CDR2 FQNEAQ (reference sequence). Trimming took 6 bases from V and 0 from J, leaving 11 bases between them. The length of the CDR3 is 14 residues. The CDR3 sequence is CASREGTYQETQYF. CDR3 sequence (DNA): TGTGCCAGCAGAGAGGGGACCTACCAAGAGACCCAGTACTTC.

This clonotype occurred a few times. This chain's CDR3 is CASSPFVGTDTQYF. Here the CDR3 DNA reads TGTGCCAGCAGTCCCTTCGTAGGAACAGATACGCAGTATTTT. V usage is TRBV6-2 or TRBV6-3 and J usage is TRBJ2-3; D gene unclear. CDR1 is MNHEY, CDR2 SVGEGT, per germline. This CDR3 spans 14 amino acids. The V gene lost 5 bases and the J gene lost 3 bases, with 12 bases spanning the gap.

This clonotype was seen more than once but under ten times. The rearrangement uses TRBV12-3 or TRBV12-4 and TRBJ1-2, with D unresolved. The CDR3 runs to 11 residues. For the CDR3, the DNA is TGTGGCGCCGGGATTAACTATGGCTACACCTTC. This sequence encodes CGAGINYGYTF.

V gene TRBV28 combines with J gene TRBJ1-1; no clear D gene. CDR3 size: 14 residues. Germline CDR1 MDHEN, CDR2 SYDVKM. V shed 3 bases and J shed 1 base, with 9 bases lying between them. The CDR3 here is CASSLQRGNTEAFF. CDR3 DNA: TGTGCCAGCAGTTTGCAACGGGGGAACACTGAAGCTTTCTTT. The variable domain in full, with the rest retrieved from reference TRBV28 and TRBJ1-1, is DVKVTQSSRYLVKRTGEKVFLECVQDMDHENMFWYRQDPGLGLRLIYFSYDVKMKEKGDIPEGYSVSREKKERFSLILESASTNQTSMYLCASSLQRGNTEAFFGQGTRLTVV.

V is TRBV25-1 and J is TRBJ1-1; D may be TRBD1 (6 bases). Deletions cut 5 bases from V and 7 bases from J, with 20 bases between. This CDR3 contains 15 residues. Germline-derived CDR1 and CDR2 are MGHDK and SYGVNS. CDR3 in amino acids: CASSFRGLKPDEAFF. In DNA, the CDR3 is TGTGCCAGCAGTTTCAGGGGTCTGAAACCCGATGAAGCTTTCTTT.

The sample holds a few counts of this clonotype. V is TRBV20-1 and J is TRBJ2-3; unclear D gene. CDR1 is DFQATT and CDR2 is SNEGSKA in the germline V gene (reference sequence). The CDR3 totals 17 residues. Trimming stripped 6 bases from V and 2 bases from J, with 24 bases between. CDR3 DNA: TGCAGTGCCCCCCCCCGGTCGGCGAGCCTAAACACAGATACGCAGTATTTT. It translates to CSAPPRSASLNTDTQYF.

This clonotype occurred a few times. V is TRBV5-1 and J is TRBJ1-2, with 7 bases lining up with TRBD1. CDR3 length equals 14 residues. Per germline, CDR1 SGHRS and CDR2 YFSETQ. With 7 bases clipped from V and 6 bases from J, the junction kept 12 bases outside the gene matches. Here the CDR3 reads CASATTGDRDGYTF. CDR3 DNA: TGCGCCAGCGCGACAACAGGGGATCGTGATGGCTACACCTTC.

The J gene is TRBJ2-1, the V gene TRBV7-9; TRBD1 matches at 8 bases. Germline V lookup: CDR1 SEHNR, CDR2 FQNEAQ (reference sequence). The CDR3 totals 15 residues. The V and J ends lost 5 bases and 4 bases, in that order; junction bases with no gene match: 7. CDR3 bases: TGTGCCAGCAGCCGGGGACAGGTGGGTTACAATGAGCAGTTCTTC. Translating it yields CASSRGQVGYNEQFF.

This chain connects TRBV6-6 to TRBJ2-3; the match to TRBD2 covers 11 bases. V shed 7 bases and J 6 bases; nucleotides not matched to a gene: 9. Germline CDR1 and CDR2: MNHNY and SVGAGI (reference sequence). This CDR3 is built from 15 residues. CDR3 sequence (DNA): TGTGCCAGCACCGAACTAGCGGGGGCGGGGGATACGCAGTATTTT. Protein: CASTELAGAGDTQYF.

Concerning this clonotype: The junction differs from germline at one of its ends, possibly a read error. DNA of the CDR3: TGTGCCCGCAGGAGGACAGGCTACCCCTCTGGAAACACCATATATTTT. This codes for CARRRTGYPSGNTIYF. The chain is built from TRBV6-5 and TRBJ1-3; 7 bases line up with TRBD1. This CDR3 contains 16 residues. In germline, CDR1 is MNHEY, CDR2 SVGAGI.

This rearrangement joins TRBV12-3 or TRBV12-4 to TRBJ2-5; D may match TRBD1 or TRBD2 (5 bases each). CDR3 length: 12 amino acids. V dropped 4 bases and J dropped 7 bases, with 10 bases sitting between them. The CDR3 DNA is TGTGCCAGCAGTTCGGGGCAGGGGACCCAGTACTTC. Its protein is CASSSGQGTQYF.

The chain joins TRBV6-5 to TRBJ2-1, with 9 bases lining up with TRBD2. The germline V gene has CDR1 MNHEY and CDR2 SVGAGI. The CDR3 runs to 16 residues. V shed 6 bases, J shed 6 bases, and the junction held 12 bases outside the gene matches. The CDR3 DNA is TGTGCCAGCAGCCAACAGCCAGCGGGAGGTATCAATGAGCAGTTCTTC. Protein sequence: CASSQQPAGGINEQFF.

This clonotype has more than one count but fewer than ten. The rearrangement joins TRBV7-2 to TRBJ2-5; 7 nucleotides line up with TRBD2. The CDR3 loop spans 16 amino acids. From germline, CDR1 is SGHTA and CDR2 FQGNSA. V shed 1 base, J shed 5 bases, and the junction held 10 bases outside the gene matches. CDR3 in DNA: TGTGCCAGCAGCTTAGTGGCTAGCGGCGGTAGGGAGACCCAGTACTTC. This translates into CASSLVASGGRETQYF.

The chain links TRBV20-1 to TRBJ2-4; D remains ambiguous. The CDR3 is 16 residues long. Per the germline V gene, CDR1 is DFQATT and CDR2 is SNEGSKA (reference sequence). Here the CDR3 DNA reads TGCGCTGCAGTGATGCCGGGTCAAGAGCCGCCTGGCATTCAGTACTTC. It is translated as CAAVMPGQEPPGIQYF.

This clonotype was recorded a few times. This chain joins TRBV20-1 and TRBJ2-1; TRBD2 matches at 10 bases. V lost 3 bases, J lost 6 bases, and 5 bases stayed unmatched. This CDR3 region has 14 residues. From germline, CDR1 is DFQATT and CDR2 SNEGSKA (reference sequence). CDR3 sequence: CSASPSGSLNEQFF. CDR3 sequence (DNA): TGCAGTGCTAGCCCTAGCGGGAGCCTCAATGAGCAGTTCTTC.

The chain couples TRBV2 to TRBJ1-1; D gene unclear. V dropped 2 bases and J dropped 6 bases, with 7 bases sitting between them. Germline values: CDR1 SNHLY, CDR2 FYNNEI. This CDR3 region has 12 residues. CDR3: CASSEKEPEAFF. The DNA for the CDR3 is TGTGCCAGCAGTGAAAAGGAACCTGAAGCTTTCTTT. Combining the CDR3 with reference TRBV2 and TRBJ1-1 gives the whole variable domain EPEVTQTPSHQVTQMGQEVILRCVPISNHLYFYWYRQILGQKVEFLVSFYNNEISEKSEIFDDQFSVERPDGSNFTLKIRSTKLEDSAMYFCASSEKEPEAFFGQGTRLTVV.

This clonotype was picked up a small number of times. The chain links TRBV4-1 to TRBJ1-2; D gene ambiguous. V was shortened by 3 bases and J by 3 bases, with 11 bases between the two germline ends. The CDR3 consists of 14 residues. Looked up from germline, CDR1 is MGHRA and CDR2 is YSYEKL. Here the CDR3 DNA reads TGCGCCAGCAGCCATCCGACTCCCCACTATGGCTACACCTTC. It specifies CASSHPTPHYGYTF.

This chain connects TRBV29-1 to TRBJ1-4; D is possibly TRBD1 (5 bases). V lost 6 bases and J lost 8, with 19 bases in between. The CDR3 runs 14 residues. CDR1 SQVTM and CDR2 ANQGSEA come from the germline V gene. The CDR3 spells CSVPGHPFGEKLFF. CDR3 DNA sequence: TGCAGCGTACCCGGACATCCGTTTGGAGAAAAACTGTTTTTT. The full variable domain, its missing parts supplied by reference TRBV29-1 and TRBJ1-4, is SAVISQKPSRDICQRGTSLTIQCQVDSQVTMMFWYRQQPGQSLTLIATANQGSEATYESGFVIDKFPISRPNLTFSTLTVSNMSPEDSSIYLCSVPGHPFGEKLFFGSGTQLSVL.

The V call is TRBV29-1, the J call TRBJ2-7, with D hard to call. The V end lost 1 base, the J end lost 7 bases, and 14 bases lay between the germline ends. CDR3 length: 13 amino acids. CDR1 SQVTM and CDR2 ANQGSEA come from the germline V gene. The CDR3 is CSVEGHERDEQYF. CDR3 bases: TGCAGCGTTGAAGGCCACGAGCGAGATGAGCAGTACTTC.

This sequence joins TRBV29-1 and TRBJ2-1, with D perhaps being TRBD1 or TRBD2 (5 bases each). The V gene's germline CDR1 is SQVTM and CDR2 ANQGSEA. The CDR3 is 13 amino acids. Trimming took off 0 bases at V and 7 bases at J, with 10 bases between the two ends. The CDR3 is CSVEEGTRNEQFF. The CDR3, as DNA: TGCAGCGTTGAAGAAGGGACCCGGAATGAGCAGTTCTTC.

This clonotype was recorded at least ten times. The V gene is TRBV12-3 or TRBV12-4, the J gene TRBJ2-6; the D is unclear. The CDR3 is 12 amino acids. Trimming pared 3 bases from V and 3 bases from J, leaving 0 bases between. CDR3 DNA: TGTGCCAGCAGTTTTGGGGCCAACGTCCTGACTTTC. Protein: CASSFGANVLTF.

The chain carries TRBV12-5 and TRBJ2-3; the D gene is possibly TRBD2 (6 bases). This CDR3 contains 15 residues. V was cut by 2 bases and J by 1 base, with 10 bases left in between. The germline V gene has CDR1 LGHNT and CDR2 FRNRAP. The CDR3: CASGLRDFGTDTQYF. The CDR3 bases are TGTGCTAGTGGTTTGAGGGACTTCGGCACAGATACGCAGTATTTT.

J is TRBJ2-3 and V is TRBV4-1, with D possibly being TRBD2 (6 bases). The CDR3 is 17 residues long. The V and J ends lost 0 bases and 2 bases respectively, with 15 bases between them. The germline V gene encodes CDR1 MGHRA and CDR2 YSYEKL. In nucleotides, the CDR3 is TGCGCCAGCAGCCAAGAAAGTATAGCGGTACACACAGATACGCAGTATTTT. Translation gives CASSQESIAVHTDTQYF.

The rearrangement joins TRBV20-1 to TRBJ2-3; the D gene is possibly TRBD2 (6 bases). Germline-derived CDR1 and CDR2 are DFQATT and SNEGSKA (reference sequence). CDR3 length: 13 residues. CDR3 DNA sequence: TGCAGGCCTGGAGGGAGGTTCCTAGATACGCAGTATTTT. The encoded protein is CRPGGRFLDTQYF.